The 20 T cell receptor beta chains below all came from one sample that was sequenced in a study of technical replicates of blood from a few donors. Method: immunoSEQ multiplex PCR; TCRdb's copy keeps in-frame clones and lacks some. The data hold over 50,000 clones, with about 97% observed a single time. The sample was T cells isolated from PBMCs. These receptors originate from a human donor in good health.

The chain has TRBV28 and TRBJ1-1; D may be TRBD1 (5 bases). The CDR3 length is 17 residues. V dropped 8 bases and J dropped 2 bases, with 24 bases sitting between them. The germline V gene has CDR1 MDHEN and CDR2 SYDVKM. DNA of the CDR3: TGTGCCAGCGGGACTTTGCCGGGACGGAGATTAAACACTGAAGCTTTCTTT. This sequence encodes CASGTLPGRRLNTEAFF.

The chain is built from TRBV10-3 and TRBJ1-3; D is ambiguous. The CDR3 has 15 residues. Deletions cut 2 bases from V and 0 bases from J, with 8 bases between. Germline CDR1 and CDR2: ENHRY and SYGVKD. The CDR3, as DNA: TGTGCCATCAGTGAGGCAGCGAGCTCTGGAAACACCATATATTTT. Its translation: CAISEAASSGNTIYF.

J is TRBJ1-2 and V is TRBV2, with D possibly TRBD1 on 6 matching bases. Trimming removed 4 bases from V and 0 bases from J, with 15 bases in between. Germline loops: CDR1 SNHLY, CDR2 FYNNEI. This CDR3 has 16 residues. CDR3 protein: CASSVIGQLSNYGYTF. The DNA for the CDR3 is TGTGCCAGCAGTGTTATAGGACAGTTATCTAACTATGGCTACACCTTC.

This clone was counted a single time. This chain's CDR3 is CASSRLQGAYEQYF. CDR3 DNA: TGTGCCAGCAGTCGTCTCCAGGGGGCCTACGAGCAGTACTTC. The V call is TRBV27, the J call TRBJ2-7; 7 bases match TRBD1. Per the germline V gene, CDR1 is MNHEY and CDR2 is SMNVEV (reference sequence). Trimming at V came to 5 bases and at J to 2 bases, leaving 6 bases not matched to a gene. The CDR3 loop spans 14 amino acids.

This chain uses TRBV7-2 with TRBJ1-1, with TRBD1 as a possible D gene (6 bases). The CDR3 loop spans 16 amino acids. V was shortened by 2 bases and J by 4 bases, with 17 bases between the two germline ends. Germline V gives CDR1 SGHTA, CDR2 FQGNSA. CDR3 coding DNA: TGTGCCAGCAGCTTATGGAGGGCAGGGGAGGGCACTGAAGCTTTCTTT. Protein: CASSLWRAGEGTEAFF.

This chain joins TRBV6-6 and TRBJ1-3, with 8 nucleotides matching TRBD1. CDR3 length: 13 amino acids. V gave up 8 bases and J gave up 2 bases; unmatched junction bases: 2. Germline V CDR1 and CDR2: MNHNY, SVGAGI (reference sequence). CDR3 sequence reads: CASQDRAGNTIYF. The CDR3 DNA follows: TGTGCCAGCCAGGACAGGGCTGGAAACACCATATATTTT.

V is TRBV5-1 and J is TRBJ2-1; 8 bases are a match to TRBD2. This CDR3 comprises 15 residues. CDR1 is SGHRS, CDR2 YFSETQ, per germline. V lost 2 bases and J lost 7; bases outside the gene matches: 8. The CDR3 DNA is TGCGCCAGCAGCTTCATAGCGGGACATGGGAATGAGCAGTTCTTC. It codes for CASSFIAGHGNEQFF. The full variable domain, its missing parts supplied by reference TRBV5-1 and TRBJ2-1, is KAGVTQTPRYLIKTRGQQVTLSCSPISGHRSVSWYQQTPGQGLQFLFEYFSETQRNKGNFPGRFSGRQFSNSRSEMNVSTLELGDSALYLCASSFIAGHGNEQFFGPGTRLTVL.

V gene TRBV2 combines with J gene TRBJ2-7; weak D call: TRBD1 (5 bases). The V gene's germline CDR1 is SNHLY and CDR2 FYNNEI. The CDR3 loop spans 14 amino acids. V was cut by 4 bases and J by 5 bases, with 15 bases left in between. The CDR3 nucleotides are TGTGCCAGCAGTGGATTATTCCAGGGTCACGAGCAGTACTTC. This gives the protein CASSGLFQGHEQYF.

This clone was recorded a few times. The V and J genes are TRBV2 and TRBJ2-7, with a possible D match to TRBD1 (6 bases). Germline CDR1 is SNHLY and CDR2 is FYNNEI. V lost 10 bases, J lost 2 bases, and 12 bases lay in between. The CDR3 has 12 residues. CDR3 sequence: CATKDRAYEQYF. The CDR3 DNA is TGTGCCACCAAGGACAGAGCCTACGAGCAGTACTTC.

The V gene is TRBV10-2, the J gene TRBJ2-7, with 11 bases lining up with TRBD2. Germline V gene data show CDR1 as WSHSY and CDR2 as SAAADI. CDR3 length: 17 amino acids. J lost 0 bases, V lost 3 bases, and 7 bases had no gene match. CDR3 region: CASSDGLAGGRSYEQYF. The CDR3 nucleotides are TGCGCCAGCAGTGATGGACTAGCGGGCGGTCGCTCCTACGAGCAGTACTTC.

This chain connects TRBV4-1 to TRBJ2-1; D not resolved. With 6 bases removed from V and 0 bases from J, the gap between germline ends came to 12 bases. This CDR3 has 15 residues. CDR1 and CDR2 from the germline V gene are MGHRA and YSYEKL. The CDR3: CASRSETVSYNEQFF. The CDR3 DNA follows: TGCGCCAGCAGGAGCGAGACGGTCTCCTACAATGAGCAGTTCTTC.

V usage is TRBV6-5 and J usage is TRBJ1-2; 9 positions agree with TRBD1. There are 13 residues in the CDR3. V trimming: 5 bases; J trimming: 8 bases; junction bases outside the gene matches: 6. Per germline, CDR1 MNHEY and CDR2 SVGAGI. The CDR3 spells CASSPDRGGGYTF. The CDR3 coding sequence is TGTGCCAGCAGTCCGGACAGGGGAGGGGGCTACACCTTC.

V is TRBV7-7 and J is TRBJ2-2; TRBD2 aligns across 7 bases. V lost 8 bases and J lost 1; bases outside the gene matches: 13. Germline-derived CDR1 and CDR2 are SSHAT and FNYEAQ (reference sequence). This CDR3 is built from 17 residues. The CDR3, as DNA: TGTGCCAGCCTCGGTATCAGAGCGGGATTGAACACCGGGGAGCTGTTTTTT. Its translation is CASLGIRAGLNTGELFF.

The V and J genes are TRBV11-3 and TRBJ2-3; D perhaps matches TRBD2 (5 bases). This CDR3 spans 18 amino acids. Germline V gene sequence: CDR1 SGHNT, CDR2 YENEEA. V was clipped by 4 bases and J by 6 bases, with 26 bases between them. Here the CDR3 DNA reads TGTGCCAGCAGCTACCCCCATCTCGAAGACGGAGGTCGCGATACGCAGTATTTT. It yields the protein CASSYPHLEDGGRDTQYF. The whole variable domain, filled in from reference TRBV11-3 and TRBJ2-3, reads EAGVVQSPRYKIIEKKQPVAFWCNPISGHNTLYWYLQNLGQGPELLIRYENEEAVDDSQLPKDRFSAERLKGVDSTLKIQPAELGDSAVYLCASSYPHLEDGGRDTQYFGPGTRLTVL.

V gene TRBV27 combines with J gene TRBJ2-4, with D possibly being TRBD1 (6 bases). Germline CDR1 reads MNHEY; CDR2 reads SMNVEV (reference sequence). The CDR3 spans 14 residues. V shed 5 bases and J shed 7 bases, with 15 bases lying between them. CDR3 coding DNA: TGTGCCAGCAGTCAAGACAGGCTGCGGAACATTCAGTACTTC. This codes for CASSQDRLRNIQYF.

The chain is built from TRBV5-1 and TRBJ2-7, with TRBD1 matching 9 bases. This CDR3 is 14 amino acids long. The V and J ends lost 2 bases and 7 bases, in that order; junction bases with no gene match: 7. Germline-derived CDR1 and CDR2 are SGHRS and YFSETQ. The CDR3 DNA sequence: TGCGCCAGCAGCTTCGCGGGACAGGGCGAGGAGCAGTACTTC. Translated: CASSFAGQGEEQYF.

The CDR3, as DNA: TGTGCCAGCAGTTACAGACAGGGAGAAGCTTTCTTT. Translated: CASSYRQGEAFF. The rearrangement uses TRBV6-5 and TRBJ1-1; 7 positions agree with TRBD1. Trimming removed 2 bases from V and 8 bases from J; junction bases left unmatched: 2. Germline V gene data show CDR1 as MNHEY and CDR2 as SVGAGI. The CDR3 is 12 amino acids.

V gene TRBV6-6 combines with J gene TRBJ1-1; D is unclear. Trimming cost V 6 bases and J 2 bases, with 13 bases left between them. Germline loops: CDR1 MNHNY, CDR2 SVGAGI (reference sequence). This CDR3 comprises 14 residues. Here the CDR3 DNA reads TGTGCCAGCAGCCGACCCCACAGTAACACTGAAGCTTTCTTT. Amino acids: CASSRPHSNTEAFF.

The V call is TRBV28, the J call TRBJ2-2; D may be TRBD1 (5 bases). CDR3 size: 15 residues. Germline V lookup: CDR1 MDHEN, CDR2 SYDVKM. The V and J ends lost 3 bases and 2 bases respectively, with 10 bases between them. The CDR3 DNA sequence: TGTGCCAGCAGTTTGGGGCAGGGCAACACCGGGGAGCTGTTTTTT. This translates into CASSLGQGNTGELFF.

This chain uses TRBV5-1 with TRBJ2-5, with D perhaps TRBD1 (5 bases). CDR3 length: 14 amino acids. The V end was cut by 3 bases, the J end by 2 bases, with 11 bases between. CDR1 is SGHRS and CDR2 is YFSETQ in the germline V gene. The CDR3 is CASSSWGSQETQYF. CDR3 DNA sequence: TGCGCCAGCAGCTCTTGGGGCTCTCAAGAGACCCAGTACTTC.